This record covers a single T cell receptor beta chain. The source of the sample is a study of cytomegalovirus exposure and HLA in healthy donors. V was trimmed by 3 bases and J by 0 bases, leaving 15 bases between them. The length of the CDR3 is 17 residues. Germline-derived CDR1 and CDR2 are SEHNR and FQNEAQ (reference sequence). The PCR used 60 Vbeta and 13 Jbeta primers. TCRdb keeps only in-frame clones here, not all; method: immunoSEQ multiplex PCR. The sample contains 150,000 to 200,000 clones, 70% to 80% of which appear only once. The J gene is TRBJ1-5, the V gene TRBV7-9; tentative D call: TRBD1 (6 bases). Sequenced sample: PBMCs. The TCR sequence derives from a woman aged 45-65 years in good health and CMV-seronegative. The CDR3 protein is CASSLFTGQSSNQPQHF. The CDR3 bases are TGTGCCAGCAGCTTGTTTACCGGACAGTCTAGCAATCAGCCCCAGCATTTT.